This passage covers 24 T cell receptor beta chains from one sample sequenced in a study of cytomegalovirus exposure and HLA in healthy donors. Researchers ran the PCR with 60 Vbeta and 13 Jbeta primers. Assay used: immunoSEQ multiplex PCR; TCRdb lists only in-frame clones, some missing. The sample has about 140,000 clones; more than 70% are singletons. The sequencing sample was made of PBMCs. The receptors stem from a male donor in good health and CMV-seropositive.

The chain uses TRBV30 and TRBJ1-4; 7 nucleotides align to TRBD1. This CDR3 is built from 16 residues. Germline V gives CDR1 GTSNPN, CDR2 SVGIG (reference sequence). The J segment lost 12 bases and the V segment lost 3 bases, leaving 19 bases of the junction unmatched. CDR3 nucleotide sequence: TGTGCCTGGAGCGTTTACCCGGGACAGACTATAGTCGAACTGTTTTTT. Translation gives CAWSVYPGQTIVELFF.

V and J are TRBV5-1 and TRBJ2-3, with 8 bases aligning to TRBD2. J lost 8 bases, V lost 0 bases, and 8 bases had no gene match. In germline, CDR1 is SGHRS, CDR2 YFSETQ. The CDR3 is made up of 15 amino acids. CDR3: CASSLGTSYSGTQYF. CDR3 in DNA: TGCGCCAGCAGCTTGGGGACTAGCTATAGTGGTACGCAGTATTTT.

The genes are TRBV2 and TRBJ1-5; D not resolved. Trimming took off 7 bases at V and 4 bases at J, with 17 bases between the two ends. Germline CDR1 SNHLY, CDR2 FYNNEI. The CDR3 spans 15 residues. The CDR3 sequence is CASNWGGRSNQPQHF. CDR3 sequence (DNA): TGTGCCAGCAATTGGGGAGGGAGGTCGAATCAGCCCCAGCATTTT.

The V and J genes are TRBV2 and TRBJ1-3, with D possibly matching TRBD1 (5 bases). This CDR3 spans 15 amino acids. Per the germline V gene, CDR1 is SNHLY and CDR2 is FYNNEI. Trimming stripped 6 bases from V and 0 bases from J, with 12 bases between. CDR3 sequence: CASRVQGYSGNTIYF. CDR3 coding DNA: TGTGCCAGCAGAGTGCAGGGATACTCTGGAAACACCATATATTTT.

The chain combines TRBV6-1 with TRBJ1-3, with D hard to call. Germline lookup yields CDR1 MNHNS and CDR2 SASEGT. This CDR3 has 12 residues. Trimming removed 1 base from V and 15 bases from J, with 13 bases in between. This chain's CDR3 is CASSEGLWREYF. The CDR3 coding sequence is TGTGCCAGCAGTGAAGGACTCTGGCGGGAATATTTT.

A word on this clone: Additional DNA sequences in this sample encode the identical CDR3. The genes are TRBV6-5 and TRBJ2-3, with D possibly being TRBD2 (6 bases). Per germline, CDR1 MNHEY and CDR2 SVGAGI. Trimming pared 0 bases from V and 0 bases from J, leaving 7 bases between. CDR3 length equals 15 residues. The CDR3 coding sequence is TGTGCCAGCAGTTACTCCGGGACTAGCACAGATACGCAGTATTTT. It codes for CASSYSGTSTDTQYF.

This sequence joins TRBV29-1 and TRBJ1-1; D may be TRBD1 (5 bases). V dropped 7 bases and J dropped 1 base, with 13 bases sitting between them. Germline values: CDR1 SQVTM, CDR2 ANQGSEA. This CDR3 has 13 amino acids. This CDR3 is CSAILTGNTEAFF. The CDR3 region has the DNA TGCAGCGCCATACTTACAGGGAACACTGAAGCTTTCTTT.

The chain recombines TRBV7-6 with TRBJ1-5, with 7 bases aligning to TRBD1. The length of the CDR3 is 14 residues. V dropped 5 bases and J dropped 4; count of bases not matched to a gene: 5. Per the germline V gene, CDR1 is SGHVS and CDR2 is FNYEAQ. CDR3: CASSLGTANQPQHF. The CDR3 nucleotides are TGTGCCAGCAGCCTCGGGACAGCTAATCAGCCCCAGCATTTT.

J is TRBJ1-5 and V is TRBV19; D possibly corresponds to TRBD1 (5 bases). Germline lookup yields CDR1 LNHDA and CDR2 SQIVND (reference sequence). The CDR3 loop spans 15 amino acids. The ends were cut back, 8 bases at V and 2 bases at J, with 16 bases in the middle. CDR3 in amino acids: CASRLGGEGNQPQHF. The CDR3 bases are TGTGCCAGTCGCCTCGGGGGAGAGGGCAATCAGCCCCAGCATTTT.

The gene calls are TRBV9 and TRBJ2-2, with 9 bases identical to TRBD2. Per the germline V gene, CDR1 is SGDLS and CDR2 is YYNGEE. The CDR3 is 16 amino acids. Trimming removed 3 bases from V and 2 bases from J; junction bases left unmatched: 5. The CDR3 DNA sequence: TGTGCCAGCAGCGGTTATAGCGGGAGAAACACCGGGGAGCTGTTTTTT. Encoded protein: CASSGYSGRNTGELFF. The whole variable domain, filled in from reference TRBV9 and TRBJ2-2, reads DSGVTQTPKHLITATGQRVTLRCSPRSGDLSVYWYQQSLDQGLQFLIQYYNGEERAKGNILERFSAQQFPDLHSELNLSSLELGDSALYFCASSGYSGRNTGELFFGEGSRLTVL.

The V call is TRBV25-1, the J call TRBJ1-1; 7 nucleotides match TRBD1. Germline CDR1 and CDR2: MGHDK and SYGVNS. The junction had 5 bases not matched to a gene; V was cut back by 6 bases and J by 1 base. The length of the CDR3 is 14 residues. DNA for the CDR3: TGTGCCAGCAGGACCGGGACAGCGAACACTGAAGCTTTCTTT. Translated: CASRTGTANTEAFF. Full variable domain (rest looked up from reference TRBV25-1 and TRBJ1-1): EADIYQTPRYLVIGTGKKITLECSQTMGHDKMYWYQQDPGMELHLIHYSYGVNSTEKGDLSSESTVSRIRTEHFPLTLESARPSHTSQYLCASRTGTANTEAFFGQGTRLTVV.

The V gene is TRBV4-2, the J gene TRBJ1-1; 9 bases map to TRBD1. The CDR3 sequence is 17 residues long. The V and J ends lost 2 bases and 1 base, in that order; junction bases with no gene match: 8. The germline CDR1 and CDR2 sequences are LGHNA and YNFKEQ. The CDR3 spells CASSQPDTGQGNTEAFF. The DNA for the CDR3 is TGTGCCAGCAGCCAACCAGATACGGGACAGGGGAACACTGAAGCTTTCTTT.

V is TRBV11-2 and J is TRBJ2-1; TRBD1 agrees at 10 bases. The germline gives CDR1 SGHAT, CDR2 FQNNGV. After removal of 5 bases from V and 4 bases from J, the junction contained 8 bases not matched to a gene. The CDR3 loop spans 16 amino acids. The CDR3 is CASSLDRGPIYNEQFF. CDR3 in DNA: TGTGCCAGCAGCCTCGACAGGGGGCCCATTTACAATGAGCAGTTCTTC.

The chain links TRBV5-1 to TRBJ1-2; TRBD1 is a possible D gene (5 bases). Between the trimmed V and J ends, which lost 0 bases and 2 bases, there was a span of 11 bases. The CDR3 covers 15 residues. Germline V lookup: CDR1 SGHRS, CDR2 YFSETQ. CDR3 DNA sequence: TGCGCCAGCAGCTTGGCCGGGGGAATAAACTATGGCTACACCTTC. Translation: CASSLAGGINYGYTF.

The V gene is TRBV19, the J gene TRBJ2-5; 8 bases fit TRBD2. Germline values: CDR1 LNHDA, CDR2 SQIVND (reference sequence). The ends lost 3 bases at V and 4 bases at J; junction bases unmatched: 4. The CDR3 contains 14 residues. The CDR3, as DNA: TGTGCCAGTAGTATCGGACTAGCCCCAGAGACCCAGTACTTC. Its protein is CASSIGLAPETQYF.

This chain links TRBV30 with TRBJ2-1; TRBD2 matches at 7 bases. CDR3 size: 15 residues. CDR1 is GTSNPN and CDR2 is SVGIG in the germline V gene (reference sequence). Trimming cost V 0 bases and J 9 bases; bases outside gene matches: 11. The CDR3 sequence is CAWSVRTSSSGEQFF. The DNA of the CDR3 is TGTGCCTGGAGTGTAAGGACTAGTAGTTCTGGTGAGCAGTTCTTC. The full variable domain, with the rest looked up from reference TRBV30 and TRBJ2-1, is SQTIHQWPATLVQPVGSPLSLECTVEGTSNPNLYWYRQAAGRGLQLLFYSVGIGQISSEVPQNLSASRPQDRQFILSSKKLLLSDSGFYLCAWSVRTSSSGEQFFGPGTRLTVL.

The chain carries TRBV2 and TRBJ2-1, with D maybe TRBD2 (6 bases). Germline CDR1 SNHLY, CDR2 FYNNEI. The V and J ends lost 3 bases and 0 bases respectively, with 18 bases between them. The CDR3 contains 18 residues. The CDR3 reads CASSERVGDLSSYNEQFF. In DNA, the CDR3 is TGTGCCAGCAGTGAGAGAGTTGGGGACTTGAGCTCCTACAATGAGCAGTTCTTC.

The chain has TRBV9 and TRBJ1-1, with D possibly matching TRBD1 (6 bases). CDR1 is SGDLS, CDR2 YYNGEE, per germline. CDR3 length: 15 residues. V lost 4 bases to trimming and J lost 1 base, with 14 bases between them. The CDR3 region has the DNA TGTGCCAGCAGCCCGTCACAGGGAGCGAACACTGAAGCTTTCTTT. This codes for CASSPSQGANTEAFF.

The V gene is TRBV4-1, the J gene TRBJ2-5; TRBD1 matches 8 bases. V was clipped by 4 bases and J by 1 base; unmatched bases: 5. CDR1 and CDR2 from the germline V gene are MGHRA and YSYEKL. The CDR3 covers 15 residues. The CDR3 here is CASSPTGVSQETQYF. In DNA form, the CDR3 reads TGCGCCAGCAGCCCGACAGGGGTCAGCCAAGAGACCCAGTACTTC.

The V gene is TRBV5-5, the J gene TRBJ1-3; 8 bases line up with TRBD1. Germline lookup yields CDR1 SGHKS and CDR2 YYEKEE (reference sequence). The CDR3 runs to 14 residues. Losses at the gene ends were 0 bases for V and 7 bases for J; bases not matched to a gene: 3. The CDR3 loop reads CASSLGTGWNTIYF. DNA of the CDR3: TGTGCCAGCAGCTTGGGGACAGGGTGGAACACCATATATTTT.

This clone appeared once. The genes are TRBV7-9 and TRBJ2-7; 7 positions agree with TRBD2. Germline V gene lookup returns CDR1 SEHNR and CDR2 FQNEAQ (reference sequence). The CDR3 contains 15 residues. V was pared by 5 bases and J by 7 bases, with 14 bases of the junction left unmatched. The CDR3 spells CASSPAGRGLGEQYF. The CDR3 bases are TGTGCCAGCAGCCCCGCGGGGAGGGGCCTTGGGGAGCAGTACTTC.

This chain uses TRBV15 with TRBJ2-7, with 8 bases fitting TRBD1. This CDR3 has 14 amino acids. The V and J ends lost 6 bases and 2 bases, in that order; junction bases with no gene match: 6. Germline CDR1 and CDR2: LNHNV and YYDKDF (reference sequence). The CDR3 nucleotides read TGTGCCACCAGGGAACAGGGGGACCCCTACGAGCAGTACTTC. Translation: CATREQGDPYEQYF. Drawing the rest from reference TRBV15 and TRBJ2-7, the complete variable domain is DAMVIQNPRYQVTQFGKPVTLSCSQTLNHNVMYWYQQKSSQAPKLLFHYYDKDFNNEADTPDNFQSRRPNTSFCFLDIRSPGLGDTAMYLCATREQGDPYEQYFGPGTRLTVT.

This clone was recorded once. The rearrangement links TRBV4-1 to TRBJ2-3; a possible D gene is TRBD1 (6 bases). Germline-derived CDR1 and CDR2 are MGHRA and YSYEKL. Trimming stripped 1 base from V and 2 bases from J, with 16 bases between. CDR3 size: 17 residues. Here the CDR3 reads CASSQVETGNNTDTQYF. The CDR3 DNA reads TGCGCCAGCAGCCAAGTAGAGACAGGCAATAACACAGATACGCAGTATTTT.

The rearrangement uses TRBV5-6 and TRBJ2-3; 7 bases are a match to TRBD2. Germline CDR1 SGHDT, CDR2 YYEEEE. This CDR3 has 15 amino acids. V trimming: 5 bases; J trimming: 0 bases; junction bases outside the gene matches: 6. This chain's CDR3 is CASRLAGSSTDTQYF. CDR3 sequence (DNA): TGTGCCAGCAGATTAGCGGGTTCTAGCACAGATACGCAGTATTTT. The variable domain in full, completed from reference TRBV5-6 and TRBJ2-3, reads DAGVTQSPTHLIKTRGQQVTLRCSPKSGHDTVSWYQQALGQGPQFIFQYYEEEERQRGNFPDRFSGHQFPNYSSELNVNALLLGDSALYLCASRLAGSSTDTQYFGPGTRLTVL.